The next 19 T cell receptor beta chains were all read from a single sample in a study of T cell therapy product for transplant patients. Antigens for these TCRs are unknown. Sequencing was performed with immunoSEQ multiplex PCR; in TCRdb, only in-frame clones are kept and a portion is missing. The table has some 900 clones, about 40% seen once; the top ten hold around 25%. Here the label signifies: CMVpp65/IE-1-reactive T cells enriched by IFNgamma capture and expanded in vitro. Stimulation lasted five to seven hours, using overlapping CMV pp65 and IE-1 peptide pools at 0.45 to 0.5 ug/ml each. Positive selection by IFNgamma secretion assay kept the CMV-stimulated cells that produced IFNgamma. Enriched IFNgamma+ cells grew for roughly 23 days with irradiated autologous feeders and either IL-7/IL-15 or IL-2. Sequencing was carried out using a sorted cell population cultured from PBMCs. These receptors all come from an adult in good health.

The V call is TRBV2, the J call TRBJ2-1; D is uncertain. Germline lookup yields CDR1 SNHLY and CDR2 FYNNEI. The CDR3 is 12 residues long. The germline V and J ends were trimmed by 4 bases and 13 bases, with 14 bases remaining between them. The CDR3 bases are TGTGCCAGCAGTGGAAATAAGGTTTATCAGTTCTTC. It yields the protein CASSGNKVYQFF.

DNA of the CDR3: TGTGCCAGCAGTCAGGGTAACACCGCCTACGAGCAGTACTTC. It is translated as CASSQGNTAYEQYF. The J gene is TRBJ2-7, the V gene TRBV6-5, with D perhaps TRBD1 (5 bases). The V end lost 5 bases, the J end lost 2 bases, and 13 bases lay between the germline ends. The germline CDR1 and CDR2 sequences are MNHEY and SVGAGI. CDR3 length: 14 residues.

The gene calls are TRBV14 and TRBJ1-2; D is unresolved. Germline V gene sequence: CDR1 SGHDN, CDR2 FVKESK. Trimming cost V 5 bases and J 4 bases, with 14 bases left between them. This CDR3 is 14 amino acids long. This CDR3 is CASSAGRTLYGYTF. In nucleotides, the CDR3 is TGTGCCAGCAGCGCCGGACGGACTCTCTATGGCTACACCTTC.

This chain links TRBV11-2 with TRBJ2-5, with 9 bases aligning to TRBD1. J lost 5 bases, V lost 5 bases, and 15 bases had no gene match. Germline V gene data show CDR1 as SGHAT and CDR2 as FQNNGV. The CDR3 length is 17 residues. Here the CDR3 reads CASSALLGTGKDETQYF. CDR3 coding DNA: TGTGCCAGCAGCGCACTCCTAGGGACAGGGAAGGACGAGACCCAGTACTTC.

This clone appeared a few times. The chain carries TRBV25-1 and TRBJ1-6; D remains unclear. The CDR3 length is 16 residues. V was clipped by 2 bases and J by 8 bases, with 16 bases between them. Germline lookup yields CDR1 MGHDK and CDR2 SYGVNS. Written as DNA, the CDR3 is TGTGCCAGCAGTGAACTAGGCAGGCTAAGGGATTCACCCCTCCACTTT. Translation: CASSELGRLRDSPLHF.

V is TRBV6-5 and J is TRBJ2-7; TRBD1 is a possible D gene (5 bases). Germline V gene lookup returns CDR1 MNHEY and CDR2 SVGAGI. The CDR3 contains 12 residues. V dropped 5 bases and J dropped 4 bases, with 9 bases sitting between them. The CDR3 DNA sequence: TGTGCCAGCAGTGAACCAGGGTACGAGCAGTACTTC. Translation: CASSEPGYEQYF.

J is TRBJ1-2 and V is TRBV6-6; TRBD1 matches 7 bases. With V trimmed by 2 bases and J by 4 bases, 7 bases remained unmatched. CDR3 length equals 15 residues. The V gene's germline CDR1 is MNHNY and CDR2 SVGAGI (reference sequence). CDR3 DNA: TGTGCCAGCAGTTACCAGACCGGGACAGCCTATGGCTACACCTTC. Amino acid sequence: CASSYQTGTAYGYTF.

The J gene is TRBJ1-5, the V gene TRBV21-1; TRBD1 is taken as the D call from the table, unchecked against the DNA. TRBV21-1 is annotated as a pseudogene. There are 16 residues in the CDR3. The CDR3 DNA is TGTGCCAGCAGCCAGGCCGTACATTGGCATCATCAGCCCCAGCATTTT. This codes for CASSQAVHWHHQPQHF.

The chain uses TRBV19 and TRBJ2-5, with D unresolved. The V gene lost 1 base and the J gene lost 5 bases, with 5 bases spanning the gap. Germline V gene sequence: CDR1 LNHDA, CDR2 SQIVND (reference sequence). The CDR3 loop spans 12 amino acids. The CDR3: CASSIGGETQYF. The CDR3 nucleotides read TGTGCCAGTAGTATAGGGGGTGAGACCCAGTACTTC.

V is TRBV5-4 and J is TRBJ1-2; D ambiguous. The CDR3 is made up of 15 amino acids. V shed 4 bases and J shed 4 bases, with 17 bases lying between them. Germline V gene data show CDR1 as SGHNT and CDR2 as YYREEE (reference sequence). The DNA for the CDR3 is TGTGCCAGCAGCCCGGAAGTCACAGCTTCCTATGGCTACACCTTC. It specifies CASSPEVTASYGYTF.

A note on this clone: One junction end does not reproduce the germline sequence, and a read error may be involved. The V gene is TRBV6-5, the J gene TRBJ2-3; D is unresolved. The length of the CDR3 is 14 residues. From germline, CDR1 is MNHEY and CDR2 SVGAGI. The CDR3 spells CAISESGGTDTQYF. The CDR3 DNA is TGTGCCATCAGTGAGTCTGGGGGCACAGATACGCAGTATTTT.

This CDR3 reads CASSLGLAGLETQYF. CDR3 DNA: TGTGCCAGCAGCTTGGGACTAGCGGGGTTGGAGACCCAGTACTTC. This rearrangement joins TRBV11-1 to TRBJ2-5, with 13 bases fitting TRBD2. Germline V gene sequence: CDR1 SGHAT, CDR2 FQDESV (reference sequence). The CDR3 length is 15 residues. Trimming cost V 3 bases and J 5 bases; bases outside gene matches: 3.

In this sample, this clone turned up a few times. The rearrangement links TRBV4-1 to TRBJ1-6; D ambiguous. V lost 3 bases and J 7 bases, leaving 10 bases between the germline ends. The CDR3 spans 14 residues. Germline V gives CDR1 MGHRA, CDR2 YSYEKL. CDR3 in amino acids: CASSQGLSNSPLHF. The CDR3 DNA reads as TGCGCCAGCAGCCAGGGCCTAAGCAATTCACCCCTCCACTTT.

CDR3 in DNA: TGTGCCTGGAGTGCGCACTATAACACTGAAGCTTTCTTT. Protein product: CAWSAHYNTEAFF. This chain joins TRBV30 and TRBJ1-1; D unclear. The V and J ends lost 1 base and 2 bases respectively, with 8 bases between them. The germline V gene encodes CDR1 GTSNPN and CDR2 SVGIG (reference sequence). The CDR3 has 13 residues.

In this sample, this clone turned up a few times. The CDR3, as DNA: TGCAGCGTTGAAGATCGAATGGGGAACATTCAGTACTTC. Translation gives CSVEDRMGNIQYF. J is TRBJ2-4 and V is TRBV29-1; no definite D call. The CDR3 totals 13 residues. CDR1 and CDR2 (germline): SQVTM, ANQGSEA. V dropped 0 bases and J dropped 7 bases, with 10 bases sitting between them.

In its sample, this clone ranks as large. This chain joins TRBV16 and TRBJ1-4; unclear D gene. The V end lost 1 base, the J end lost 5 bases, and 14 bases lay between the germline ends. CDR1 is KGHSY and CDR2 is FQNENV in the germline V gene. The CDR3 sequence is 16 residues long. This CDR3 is CASSQFQSGRNEKLFF. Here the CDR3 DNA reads TGTGCCAGCAGCCAATTCCAAAGTGGCAGGAATGAAAAACTGTTTTTT.

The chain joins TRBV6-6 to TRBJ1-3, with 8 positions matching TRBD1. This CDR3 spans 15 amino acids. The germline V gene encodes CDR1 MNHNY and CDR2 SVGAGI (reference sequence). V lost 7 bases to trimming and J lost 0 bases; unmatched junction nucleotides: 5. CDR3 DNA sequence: TGTGCCAGCACCACAGGGGGGACCTCTGGAAACACCATATATTTT. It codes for CASTTGGTSGNTIYF.

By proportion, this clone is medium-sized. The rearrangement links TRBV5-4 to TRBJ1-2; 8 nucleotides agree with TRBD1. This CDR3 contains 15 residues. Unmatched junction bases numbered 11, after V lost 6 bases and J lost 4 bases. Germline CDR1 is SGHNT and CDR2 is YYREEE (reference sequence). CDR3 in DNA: TGTGCCAGCACCTCCCAAGGACAGGGACTCTATGGCTACACCTTC. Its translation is CASTSQGQGLYGYTF. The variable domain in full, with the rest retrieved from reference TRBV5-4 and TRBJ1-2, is ETGVTQSPTHLIKTRGQQVTLRCSSQSGHNTVSWYQQALGQGPQFIFQYYREEENGRGNFPPRFSGLQFPNYSSELNVNALELDDSALYLCASTSQGQGLYGYTFGSGTRLTVV.

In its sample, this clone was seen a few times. In DNA, the CDR3 is TGTGCCAGCAGTGTAGCGCAGTACGAGCAGTACTTC. The encoded protein is CASSVAQYEQYF. The chain recombines TRBV2 with TRBJ2-7; D might be TRBD2 (5 bases). CDR1 and CDR2 (germline): SNHLY, FYNNEI. Trimming pared 4 bases from V and 4 bases from J, leaving 8 bases between. CDR3 length equals 12 residues. The full variable domain, its missing parts supplied by reference TRBV2 and TRBJ2-7, is EPEVTQTPSHQVTQMGQEVILRCVPISNHLYFYWYRQILGQKVEFLVSFYNNEISEKSEIFDDQFSVERPDGSNFTLKIRSTKLEDSAMYFCASSVAQYEQYFGPGTRLTVT.